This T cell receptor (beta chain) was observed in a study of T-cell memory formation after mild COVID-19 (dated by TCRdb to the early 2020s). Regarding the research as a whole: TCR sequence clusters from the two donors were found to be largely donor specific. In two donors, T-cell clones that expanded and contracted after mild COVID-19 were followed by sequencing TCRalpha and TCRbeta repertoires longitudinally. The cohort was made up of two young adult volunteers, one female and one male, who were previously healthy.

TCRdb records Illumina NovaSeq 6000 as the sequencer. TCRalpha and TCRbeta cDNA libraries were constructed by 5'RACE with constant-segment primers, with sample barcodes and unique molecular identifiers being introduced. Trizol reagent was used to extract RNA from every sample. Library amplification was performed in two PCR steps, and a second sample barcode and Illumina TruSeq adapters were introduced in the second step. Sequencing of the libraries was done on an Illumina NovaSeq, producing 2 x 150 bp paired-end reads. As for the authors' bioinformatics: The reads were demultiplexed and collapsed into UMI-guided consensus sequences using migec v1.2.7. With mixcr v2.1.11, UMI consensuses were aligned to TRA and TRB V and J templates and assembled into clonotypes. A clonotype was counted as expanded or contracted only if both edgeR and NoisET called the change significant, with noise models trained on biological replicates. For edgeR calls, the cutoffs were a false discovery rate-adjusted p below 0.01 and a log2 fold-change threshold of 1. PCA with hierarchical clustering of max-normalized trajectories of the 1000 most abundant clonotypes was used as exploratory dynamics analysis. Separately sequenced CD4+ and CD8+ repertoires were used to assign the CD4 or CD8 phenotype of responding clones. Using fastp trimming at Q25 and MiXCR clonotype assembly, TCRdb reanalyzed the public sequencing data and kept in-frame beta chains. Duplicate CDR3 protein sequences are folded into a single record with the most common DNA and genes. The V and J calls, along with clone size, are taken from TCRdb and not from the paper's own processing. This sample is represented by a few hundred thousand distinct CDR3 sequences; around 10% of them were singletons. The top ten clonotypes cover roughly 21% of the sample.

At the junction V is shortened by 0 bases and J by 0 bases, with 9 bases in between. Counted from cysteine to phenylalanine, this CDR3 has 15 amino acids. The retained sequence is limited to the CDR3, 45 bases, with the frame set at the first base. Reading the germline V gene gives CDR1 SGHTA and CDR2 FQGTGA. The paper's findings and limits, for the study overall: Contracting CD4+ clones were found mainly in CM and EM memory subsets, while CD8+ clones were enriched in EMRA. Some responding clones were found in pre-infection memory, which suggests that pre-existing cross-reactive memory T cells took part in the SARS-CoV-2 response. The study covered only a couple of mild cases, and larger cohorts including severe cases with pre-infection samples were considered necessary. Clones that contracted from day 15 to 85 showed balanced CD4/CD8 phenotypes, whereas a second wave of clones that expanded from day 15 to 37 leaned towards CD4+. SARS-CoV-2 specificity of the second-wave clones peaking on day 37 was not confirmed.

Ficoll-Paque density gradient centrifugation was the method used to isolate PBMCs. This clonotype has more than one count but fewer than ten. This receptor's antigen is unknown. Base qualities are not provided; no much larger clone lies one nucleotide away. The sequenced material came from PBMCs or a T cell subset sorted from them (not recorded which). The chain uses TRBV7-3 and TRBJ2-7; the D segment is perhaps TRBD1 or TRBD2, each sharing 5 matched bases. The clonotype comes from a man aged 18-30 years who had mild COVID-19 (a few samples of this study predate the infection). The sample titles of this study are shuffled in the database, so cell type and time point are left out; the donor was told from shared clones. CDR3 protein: CASSLTGAGSYEQYF. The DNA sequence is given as TGTGCCAGCAGCTTAACCGGGGCGGGCTCCTACGAGCAGTACTTC.